The clone carrying this TCR beta chain appeared many times. Germline CDR1 and CDR2: SGHAT and FQNNGV. V shed 7 bases and J shed 8 bases, with 20 bases lying between them. This CDR3 is 15 amino acids long. The bulk TCR libraries were made with methods described before and with listed TCR primers. One entry per CDR3 protein, called by TCRdb with MiXCR from the PCR reads. This table holds about 640,000 distinct CDR3 sequences, roughly 21% found once. This sample was taken from a study of molecular identifiers for immune sequencing clone quantification. The sequence was obtained from a human donor in good health. Some libraries in this study had Jurkat cell RNA spiked in. The sequenced sample was naive CD8+ T cells from blood, with Jurkat cell RNA spiked in. The sample's subset: FACS-sorted CD8+CD4-CCR7+CD45RA+ naive T cells. The chain recombines TRBV11-2 with TRBJ2-2, with D tentatively TRBD1 or TRBD2 (5 bases each). The CDR3 region has the DNA TGTGCCAGCACCCATCTAGCCGACAGCACTGGGGAGCTGTTTTTT. Its protein is CASTHLADSTGELFF.